The 5 T cell receptor beta chains below all came from one sample that was sequenced in a study of T cell changes during pregnancy in multiple sclerosis. Libraries were prepared by immunoSEQ multiplex PCR; TCRdb keeps only in-frame clonotypes and omits some of them. Among approximately 51,000 clones listed, 93% were seen once. Specimen: peripheral blood, collected in the second trimester of pregnancy. All receptors derive from a female donor with multiple sclerosis, enrolled in a pregnancy study.

The rearrangement links TRBV18 to TRBJ2-2, with D tentatively TRBD1 (6 bases). The V and J ends lost 3 bases and 4 bases respectively, with 12 bases between them. This CDR3 has 15 amino acids. The germline CDR1 and CDR2 sequences are KGHSH and LQKENI. The CDR3 reads CASSPAEGVTGELFF. In DNA form, the CDR3 reads TGTGCCAGCTCACCCGCAGAGGGGGTCACCGGGGAGCTGTTTTTT.

The chain uses TRBV18 and TRBJ2-7, with 10 bases identical to TRBD2. The J segment lost 6 bases and the V segment lost 1 base, leaving 3 bases of the junction unmatched. This CDR3 region has 14 residues. The germline V gene has CDR1 KGHSH and CDR2 LQKENI. In nucleotides, the CDR3 is TGTGCCAGCTCACCACTAGCGGGAGGTCCCGAGCAGTACTTC. Translated, it gives CASSPLAGGPEQYF. The complete variable domain, with remaining parts taken from reference TRBV18 and TRBJ2-7, reads NAGVMQNPRHLVRRRGQEARLRCSPMKGHSHVYWYRQLPEEGLKFMVYLQKENIIDESGMPKERFSAEFPKEGPSILRIQQVVRGDSAAYFCASSPLAGGPEQYFGPGTRLTVT.

The V and J genes are TRBV18 and TRBJ2-3; 9 bases are shared with TRBD2. V gave up 3 bases and J gave up 4 bases; unmatched junction bases: 8. The germline V gene has CDR1 KGHSH and CDR2 LQKENI. CDR3 length equals 16 residues. Written as DNA, the CDR3 is TGTGCCAGCTCACCGGCGGCGGGAGGGCTGTCAGATACGCAGTATTTT. Translating gives CASSPAAGGLSDTQYF.

The chain couples TRBV2 to TRBJ2-5; the match to TRBD2 covers 12 bases. The V gene end was trimmed by 4 bases and the J gene end by 2 bases; junction bases not matched to a gene: 14. Germline CDR1 is SNHLY and CDR2 is FYNNEI. The CDR3 has 19 residues. This CDR3 is CASSVGQGSTSGRQETQYF. The DNA of the CDR3 is TGTGCCAGCAGTGTAGGACAGGGGTCGACTAGCGGGAGACAAGAGACCCAGTACTTC.

The rearrangement links TRBV7-2 to TRBJ2-7, with TRBD2 identical over 14 bases. CDR1 and CDR2 (germline): SGHTA, FQGNSA. This CDR3 spans 16 amino acids. Trimming at V came to 5 bases and at J to 5 bases, leaving 8 bases not matched to a gene. CDR3 bases: TGTGCCAGCAGCCTTCCCGGGACTAGCGGGAGTAACGAGCAGTACTTC. Translation gives CASSLPGTSGSNEQYF.